The 3 T cell receptor beta chains presented below share a single source sample, sequenced in a study of CD8 T cells in Susac syndrome. Reverse transcription of roughly 0.45 to 1 ug RNA was performed with random hexamers. TCRdb redid the calling of the immunoSEQ multiplex PCR reads with MiXCR, one entry per CDR3 protein. Of roughly 170,000 distinct CDR3 sequences listed, about 94% are singletons. Sequenced input: CD4+ T cells from PBMCs. These receptors all stem from a human donor with multiple sclerosis.

The chain couples TRBV7-6 to TRBJ2-6; D is undetermined. Trimming removed 4 bases from V and 0 bases from J, with 10 bases in between. Per the germline V gene, CDR1 is SGHVS and CDR2 is FNYEAQ. The CDR3 is 16 amino acids. The CDR3 sequence: CASSSYGRSGANVLTF. The CDR3 nucleotides read TGTGCCAGCAGCTCCTACGGCCGCTCTGGGGCCAACGTCCTGACTTTC.

CDR3 protein: CASSLWEATGELFF. The CDR3 DNA is TGCGCCAGCAGTCTTTGGGAGGCGACCGGGGAGCTGTTTTTT. The chain combines TRBV5-1 with TRBJ2-2; D is perhaps TRBD2 (6 bases). The CDR3 has 14 amino acids. CDR1 SGHRS and CDR2 YFSETQ come from the germline V gene. Deletions cut 5 bases from V and 5 bases from J, with 13 bases between.

V is TRBV20-1 and J is TRBJ1-6; maybe TRBD1 (5 bases). Germline values: CDR1 DFQATT, CDR2 SNEGSKA (reference sequence). The CDR3 runs 17 residues. V was clipped by 3 bases and J by 3 bases, with 18 bases between them. In nucleotides, the CDR3 is TGCAGTGCTAGTGTGGCAGGGAGGGATATCTATAATTCACCCCTCCACTTT. This gives the protein CSASVAGRDIYNSPLHF.